The clone carrying this TCR beta chain was observed a few times. This specimen belongs to a study of blood T cell repertoires in COVID-19. The overall study: T cells, B-cell-depleted T cells, or PBMCs supplied cDNA or gDNA.

The length of the CDR3 is 11 residues. The J segment lost 11 bases and the V segment lost 5 bases, leaving 3 bases of the junction unmatched. Per germline, CDR1 SEHNR and CDR2 FQNEAQ (reference sequence). TCRdb keeps only in-frame clones here, not all; method: immunoSEQ multiplex PCR. The data show about 360,000 clones, approximately 89% seen once. Participants were aged about 18 to 100 years from 20 to 30 US areas. The receptor was isolated from a man aged 30 to 39 who had recovered from COVID-19. Sequencing was performed on PBMCs or T cells enriched from blood (not recorded which). The chain employs TRBV7-9 and TRBJ1-5, with 7 bases lining up with TRBD1. The chain's CDR3 is CASSQGVSQHF. The CDR3 DNA reads as TGTGCCAGCAGCCAGGGGGTTTCCCAGCATTTT.